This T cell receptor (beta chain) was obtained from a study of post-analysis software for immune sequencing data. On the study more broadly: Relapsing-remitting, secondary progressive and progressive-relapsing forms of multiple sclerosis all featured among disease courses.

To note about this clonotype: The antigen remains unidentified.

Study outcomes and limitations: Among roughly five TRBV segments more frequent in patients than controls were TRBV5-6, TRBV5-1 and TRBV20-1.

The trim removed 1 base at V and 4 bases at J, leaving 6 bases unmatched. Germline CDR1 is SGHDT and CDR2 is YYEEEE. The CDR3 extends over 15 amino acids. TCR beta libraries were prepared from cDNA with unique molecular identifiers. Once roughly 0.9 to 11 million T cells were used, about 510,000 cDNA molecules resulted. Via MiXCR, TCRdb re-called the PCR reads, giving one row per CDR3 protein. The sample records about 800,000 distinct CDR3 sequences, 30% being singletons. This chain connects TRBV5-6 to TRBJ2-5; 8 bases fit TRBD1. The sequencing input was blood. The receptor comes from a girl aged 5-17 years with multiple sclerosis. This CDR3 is CASSLSRGRRETQYF. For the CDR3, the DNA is TGTGCCAGCAGCTTGTCCAGGGGGCGAAGAGAGACCCAGTACTTC.